The 20 T cell receptor beta chains below were found in one sample sequenced in a study of tumor-infiltrating lymphocytes in localized non-small cell lung cancer. Clones were read by immunoSEQ multiplex PCR, and TCRdb kept only the in-frame ones, dropping some. In the table there are around 16,000 clones, approximately 70% of which are singletons. The sample taken for sequencing was lung tumor tissue. The source of these receptors is a human donor with non-small cell lung cancer.

With regard to this clone: The junction differs from germline at one of its ends, possibly a read error. CDR3 sequence: CASSPDRFGEQYF. The CDR3 DNA sequence: TGTGCTAGCAGCCCGGACAGGTTTGGCGAGCAGTACTTC. This chain joins TRBV7-7 and TRBJ2-7, with 7 nucleotides matching TRBD1. The CDR3 is 13 amino acids. Germline values: CDR1 SSHAT, CDR2 FNYEAQ (reference sequence).

There are a few counts of this clone. V usage is TRBV19 and J usage is TRBJ1-5; D gene unclear. The germline V gene has CDR1 LNHDA and CDR2 SQIVND (reference sequence). The CDR3 has 13 residues. V was pared by 1 base and J by 4 bases, with 5 bases between. The CDR3 DNA reads as TGTGCCAGTAGTATAGGGGGAAATCAGCCCCAGCATTTT. Its protein is CASSIGGNQPQHF.

The rearrangement links TRBV6-6 to TRBJ1-2; D unclear. The CDR3 is 14 residues long. Germline lookup yields CDR1 MNHNY and CDR2 SVGAGI (reference sequence). Trimming cost V 7 bases and J 7 bases, with 19 bases left between them. CDR3 amino acids: CASIYQGRASGYTF. The CDR3 nucleotides read TGTGCCAGCATCTACCAAGGGAGGGCCTCTGGCTACACCTTC.

The table lists this clone with a count of one. The chain links TRBV6-1 to TRBJ2-7; D tentatively reads TRBD1 or TRBD2 (5 bases each). There are 12 residues in the CDR3. The germline V and J ends were trimmed by 5 bases and 5 bases, with 10 bases remaining between them. Germline V gene lookup returns CDR1 MNHNS and CDR2 SASEGT. The CDR3 here is CASSWDLNEQYF. As DNA, the CDR3 is TGTGCCAGCAGTTGGGACCTGAACGAGCAGTACTTC.

The chain employs TRBV9 and TRBJ2-1; D may be TRBD1 (5 bases). Germline lookup yields CDR1 SGDLS and CDR2 YYNGEE. CDR3 size: 15 residues. The V end was cut by 0 bases, the J end by 8 bases, with 15 bases between. CDR3 in amino acids: CASSVARGINHEQFF. The CDR3 bases are TGTGCCAGCAGCGTAGCTAGGGGTATAAACCATGAGCAGTTCTTC.

J is TRBJ1-1 and V is TRBV28, with D hard to call. Trimming left V 4 bases short and J 2 bases short, with 11 bases between. This CDR3 is built from 14 residues. Looked up from germline, CDR1 is MDHEN and CDR2 is SYDVKM. This CDR3 reads CASSYGSFNTEAFF. DNA of the CDR3: TGTGCCAGCAGTTACGGCAGTTTTAACACTGAAGCTTTCTTT.

The gene calls are TRBV19 and TRBJ2-2; the match to TRBD1 covers 8 bases. The CDR3 consists of 16 residues. Germline CDR1 is LNHDA and CDR2 is SQIVND (reference sequence). V shed 4 bases, J shed 1 base, and the junction held 5 bases outside the gene matches. CDR3 DNA sequence: TGTGCCAGTAGTACCCGGACAGGGCTGAACACCGGGGAGCTGTTTTTT. Its translation: CASSTRTGLNTGELFF.

The chain couples TRBV9 to TRBJ2-3; D is unresolved. CDR3 length: 16 amino acids. Germline assignment: CDR1 SGDLS and CDR2 YYNGEE. Trimming cost V 1 base and J 2 bases, with 14 bases left between them. The CDR3 loop is CASSVSGPTITDTQYF. For the CDR3, the DNA is TGTGCCAGCAGCGTATCCGGCCCTACCATCACAGATACGCAGTATTTT.

The chain recombines TRBV11-2 with TRBJ2-1; TRBD2 is a possible D gene (5 bases). The length of the CDR3 is 18 residues. Germline lookup yields CDR1 SGHAT and CDR2 FQNNGV. V dropped 6 bases and J dropped 0 bases, with 21 bases sitting between them. In DNA, the CDR3 is TGTGCCAGCAGTTTAAAACCCCCCAGGACTCCCTCCTACAATGAGCAGTTCTTC. Protein product: CASSLKPPRTPSYNEQFF.

This clone was seen once. The chain links TRBV5-1 to TRBJ1-1, with D possibly TRBD1 on 6 matching bases. The germline V and J ends were trimmed by 1 base and 3 bases, with 13 bases remaining between them. Germline CDR1 SGHRS, CDR2 YFSETQ. The CDR3 has 15 amino acids. CDR3 DNA sequence: TGCGCCAGCAGCTTGTCAGACACAGGGTACACTGAAGCTTTCTTT. Encoded protein: CASSLSDTGYTEAFF.

This clone turned up a few times. V usage is TRBV7-9 and J usage is TRBJ1-2; tentatively, D is TRBD1 (6 bases). Germline V CDR1 and CDR2: SEHNR, FQNEAQ (reference sequence). V was cut by 3 bases and J by 2 bases, with 7 bases left in between. The CDR3 consists of 13 residues. The CDR3 loop is CASSFTGNYGYTF. In DNA, the CDR3 is TGTGCCAGCAGCTTCACAGGGAACTATGGCTACACCTTC.

This chain uses TRBV27 with TRBJ1-3; D is perhaps TRBD1 (5 bases). The CDR3 extends over 16 amino acids. The V gene's germline CDR1 is MNHEY and CDR2 SMNVEV (reference sequence). V lost 0 bases and J 1 base, leaving 10 bases between the germline ends. Here the CDR3 DNA reads TGTGCCAGCAGTTTATCCGGGGGTTTATCTGGAAACACCATATATTTT. Translating it yields CASSLSGGLSGNTIYF.

J is TRBJ1-3 and V is TRBV28; D not certain. The germline gives CDR1 MDHEN, CDR2 SYDVKM. Trimming left V 3 bases short and J 3 bases short, with 9 bases between. The CDR3 is 14 amino acids. The CDR3 bases are TGTGCCAGCAGTTTGGGAGGGTATGGAAACACCATATATTTT. Encoded protein: CASSLGGYGNTIYF.

This clone is judged medium-sized. This sequence joins TRBV4-3 and TRBJ1-1, with no clear D. V lost 1 base and J lost 5, with 17 bases in between. The CDR3 covers 16 residues. Looked up from germline, CDR1 is LGHNA and CDR2 is YSLEER. Here the CDR3 DNA reads TGCGCCAGCAGCCAAGGGTTCTCGGGCCCAAGAACTGAAGCTTTCTTT. This translates into CASSQGFSGPRTEAFF.

The chain links TRBV7-2 to TRBJ1-5; D is undetermined. Between the trimmed V and J ends, which lost 3 bases and 1 base, there was a span of 10 bases. The CDR3 length is 15 residues. From germline, CDR1 is SGHTA and CDR2 FQGNSA. The DNA for the CDR3 is TGTGCCAGCAGCTTGTTAGGGTTGAGCAATCAGCCCCAGCATTTT. It specifies CASSLLGLSNQPQHF.

The V and J genes are TRBV9 and TRBJ2-5; 13 bases fit TRBD2. There are 16 residues in the CDR3. The J segment lost 4 bases and the V segment lost 4 bases, leaving 7 bases of the junction unmatched. CDR1 SGDLS and CDR2 YYNGEE come from the germline V gene. DNA of the CDR3: TGTGCCAGCAGCTCAAGACTAGCGGGGGGTAGAGAGACCCAGTACTTC. Translated: CASSSRLAGGRETQYF.

About this clone itself: A read error may account for a junction end that differs from germline. The chain is built from TRBV2 and TRBJ1-5; 9 nucleotides line up with TRBD1. The CDR3 extends over 15 amino acids. Germline CDR1 reads SNHLY; CDR2 reads FYNNEI. The CDR3 DNA is TGTGCCAGCAGGGAAGGGGGACAGGGTCGTCAGCCCCAGCATTTT. Translating gives CASREGGQGRQPQHF.

The chain employs TRBV19 and TRBJ2-2, with D possibly being TRBD1 or TRBD2 (5 bases each). This CDR3 comprises 14 residues. V was clipped by 5 bases and J by 7 bases, with 14 bases between them. Germline CDR1 reads LNHDA; CDR2 reads SQIVND (reference sequence). CDR3 protein: CASSLGERDGELFF. Here the CDR3 DNA reads TGTGCCAGTAGTTTAGGGGAGAGGGACGGGGAGCTGTTTTTT. The entire variable domain, with the rest obtained from reference TRBV19 and TRBJ2-2, is as follows: DGGITQSPKYLFRKEGQNVTLSCEQNLNHDAMYWYRQDPGQGLRLIYYSQIVNDFQKGDIAEGYSVSREKKESFPLTVTSAQKNPTAFYLCASSLGERDGELFFGEGSRLTVL.

The V call is TRBV19, the J call TRBJ2-3, with D perhaps being TRBD1 or TRBD2 (5 bases each). The V end lost 5 bases, the J end lost 0 bases, and 18 bases lay between the germline ends. Germline CDR1 and CDR2: LNHDA and SQIVND (reference sequence). The CDR3 spans 17 residues. As DNA, the CDR3 is TGTGCCAGTAGTCCCCCTTACGAGCGGACAAGCACAGATACGCAGTATTTT. Translated, it gives CASSPPYERTSTDTQYF.

This clone was counted a single time. The chain carries TRBV10-3 and TRBJ1-1, with TRBD1 identical over 8 bases. In germline, CDR1 is ENHRY, CDR2 SYGVKD. The V and J ends lost 6 bases and 5 bases, in that order; junction bases with no gene match: 17. The CDR3 runs 17 residues. The CDR3 sequence is CAIRDPQGVLRETEAFF. The CDR3 DNA reads TGTGCCATCAGGGATCCACAGGGGGTTCTACGGGAGACTGAAGCTTTCTTT.